This TCR beta chain was identified during a study of T cells after yellow fever vaccination. Study-wide findings and caveats: Among all clonotypes, a small share was observed in both CD4 and CD8 compartments. Post-booster repertoires contained most primary-vaccination clones again (about 95% CD4, approximately 86% CD8). One caveat is that FACS-sorted repertoires could contain abundant clonotypes contaminating from the bulk population.

The V gene's germline CDR1 is KGHDR and CDR2 SFDVKD. The CDR3 has 16 residues. The trim removed 3 bases at V and 3 bases at J, leaving 4 bases unmatched. TCRdb called the 5' RACE reads again in MiXCR, with one record for every CDR3 protein. The sample includes just over 300,000 distinct CDR3 sequences, around 3.6% seen only once; the top ten take around 20%. A remark on this clonotype: Its antigen is unknown.

The chain links TRBV24-1 to TRBJ2-1, with 10 bases fitting TRBD2. This clonotype was obtained from a man aged 18-30 years who received the YFV17D yellow fever vaccine. Source: PBMCs, taken on the day of the yellow fever booster vaccination. CDR3 amino acids: CATSDISGGNYNEQFF. DNA of the CDR3: TGTGCCACCAGTGATATTAGCGGGGGGAACTACAATGAGCAGTTCTTC.